This note documents a single TCR beta chain sequence. What this receptor recognizes is not known. Per-base qualities were not stored, and no clone one base away is much larger. This sample stems from a study of neoadjuvant anti-PD-1 for oral cavity cancer (dated by TCRdb to the early 2020s). About the full investigation: Before undergoing curative-intent surgical resection, most patients got three to four biweekly nivolumab doses at 3 mg/kg. A fourth nivolumab dose was given around day 43 to patients without progression, and definitive surgical resection was performed in those patients on days 50-56. Patients with complete response, partial response or stable disease by RECIST 1.1 were defined as responders, whereas patients with progression were defined as non-responders. A roughly 30% response rate was observed in the parent correlative cohort, in which 12 patients were included.

Overall study results and their limits: Higher pretreatment blood Treg/Th17 ratios correlated with both higher pretreatment blood TCRbeta clonality and lower post-treatment tumor TCRbeta clonality. After neoadjuvant nivolumab, non-responders showed significantly higher T cell clonality (Gini index) in PBMCs than responders did. Only a few patients per response group were included in the TCR analyses, and the authors called for validation in larger cohorts.

The germline V end is reduced by 2 bases and the J end by 1 base; junction bases left unmatched: 16. The cysteine opens and the phenylalanine closes a CDR3 of 18 amino acids. The CDR3 DNA has 54 bases and is translated from base 1. Per the germline V gene (reference sequence), GTSNPN is the CDR1 and SVGIG is the CDR2. For deep sequencing, each PBMC sample was run in six replicates, with libraries mostly built from about 480 ng of input genomic DNA. The immunoSEQ hsTCRbeta kit was used to prepare TCRbeta libraries, following the manufacturer's instructions. An Illumina NovaSeq 6000 S4 flow cell was used to sequence the final libraries, which had first been combined to 3 nM. In the authors' own workflow: The immunoSEQ Analyzer was used for raw data preprocessing and quality control. The analysis was limited to productive rearrangements, and each clonotype was defined by a unique CDR3 amino acid sequence. Using the R package tcR, the researchers computed the Gini-Simpson index as their estimate of repertoire clonality. Gini indices were compared with Student's t test, and associations with tumor size change were assessed by Pearson correlation. Here the immuneACCESS table is served through TCRdb, limited to in-frame sequences with V and J called. Missing clones are a known gap in these copies; in checked studies unresolved V genes cover under half, and the rest lacks a known reason. That table gives V, J and clone size, and the DNA gave D and trimming. This sample gives 33,000 or so clones in total; around four fifths of them show up just once. The leading ten clones occupy under 3.5% of the sample.

In light of the paper, this sample's time point label describes: after neoadjuvant nivolumab, at surgical resection. Patients had been newly diagnosed with stage II-IVA oral cavity squamous cell carcinoma, and no prior systemic or radiation treatment had been given to the patients. The cohort was composed of patients with HPV-negative, locally advanced oral cavity squamous cell carcinoma. Peripheral blood mononuclear cells were analyzed directly, without maintenance or expansion in culture. The samples were obtained from a longitudinal correlative study of a single-arm phase II trial testing neoadjuvant nivolumab in oral cavity squamous cell carcinoma. Subject-matched pre- and post-treatment PBMCs and tumors from three responders and three non-responders were subjected to genomic DNA-based TCRbeta sequencing. Peripheral blood mononuclear cells were collected before nivolumab treatment and again after treatment, at the time of surgery. The Maxwell RSC DNA from Cells kit was used to extract genomic DNA from PBMCs.

The V and J segments used are TRBV30 and TRBJ1-1; 7 central bases correspond to TRBD1. Sequenced here: PBMCs, sampled after nivolumab (anti-PD-1) treatment. The receptor's source is a person aged 40 to 85 with oral cavity squamous cell carcinoma. The CDR3 reads as follows: CAWSLYLPGQKKNTEAFF. The DNA sequence reads TGTGCCTGGAGTCTATACCTCCCGGGACAGAAGAAGAACACTGAAGCTTTCTTT.